These 2 T cell receptor beta chains originate from one sample sequenced in a study of T cell responses to AZD1222 COVID-19 vaccine. Clones were sequenced by immunoSEQ multiplex PCR, and TCRdb holds only the in-frame ones, with some missing. The sample records fewer than 130,000 clones, 88% being singletons. Here the sequenced sample was peripheral blood, taken on day 0 of AZD1222 vaccination. The receptors stem from an adult in good health.

The chain has TRBV29-1 and TRBJ1-4; TRBD1 is a possible D gene (5 bases). Per the germline V gene, CDR1 is SQVTM and CDR2 is ANQGSEA. The CDR3 is 15 amino acids. Trimming removed 2 bases at V and 2 bases at J, with 12 bases between. DNA for the CDR3: TGCAGCGTTGAACATCAGGGAGGCACTAATGAAAAACTGTTTTTT. Protein product: CSVEHQGGTNEKLFF.

The chain joins TRBV3-1 (or the pseudogene TRBV3-2) to TRBJ2-1; TRBD1 is a possible D gene (8 bases). The CDR3 runs 14 residues. The V end was cut by 4 bases, the J end by 8 bases, with 15 bases between. Germline V gene data show CDR1 as LGHDT and CDR2 as YNNKEL (reference sequence). The CDR3 reads CASSRRTGRDEQFF. The DNA for the CDR3 is TGTGCCAGCAGCCGCAGGACAGGGAGGGATGAGCAGTTCTTC.